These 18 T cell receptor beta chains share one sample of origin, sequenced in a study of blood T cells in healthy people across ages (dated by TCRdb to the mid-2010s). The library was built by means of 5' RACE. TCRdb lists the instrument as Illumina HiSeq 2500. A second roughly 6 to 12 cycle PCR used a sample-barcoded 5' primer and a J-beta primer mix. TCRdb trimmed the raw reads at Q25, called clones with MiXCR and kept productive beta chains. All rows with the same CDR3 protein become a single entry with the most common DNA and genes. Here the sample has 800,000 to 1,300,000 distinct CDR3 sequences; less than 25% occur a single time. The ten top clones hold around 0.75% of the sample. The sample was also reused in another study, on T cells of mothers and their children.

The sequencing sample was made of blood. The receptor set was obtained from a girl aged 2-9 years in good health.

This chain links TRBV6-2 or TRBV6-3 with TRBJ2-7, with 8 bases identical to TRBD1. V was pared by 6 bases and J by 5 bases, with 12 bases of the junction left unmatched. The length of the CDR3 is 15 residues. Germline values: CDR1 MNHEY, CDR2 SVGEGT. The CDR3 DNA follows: TGTGCCAGCAGGGCGGACAGGGAAGAAGTCGACGAGCAGTACTTC. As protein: CASRADREEVDEQYF.

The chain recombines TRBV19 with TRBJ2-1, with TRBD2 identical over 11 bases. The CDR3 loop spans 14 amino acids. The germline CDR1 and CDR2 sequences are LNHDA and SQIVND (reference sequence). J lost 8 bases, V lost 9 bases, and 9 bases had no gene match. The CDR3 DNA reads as TGTGCCAGAGCGGGACTAGCGGTCCCGGATGAGCAGTTCTTC. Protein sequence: CARAGLAVPDEQFF.

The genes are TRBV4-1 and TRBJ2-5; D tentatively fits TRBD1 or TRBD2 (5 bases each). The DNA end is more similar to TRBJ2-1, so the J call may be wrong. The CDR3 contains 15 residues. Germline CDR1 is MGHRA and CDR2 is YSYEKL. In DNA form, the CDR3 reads TGCGCCAGCAGCCCCGAGGGGATTATATACAATGAGCAGTTCTTC. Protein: CASSPEGIIYNEQFF.

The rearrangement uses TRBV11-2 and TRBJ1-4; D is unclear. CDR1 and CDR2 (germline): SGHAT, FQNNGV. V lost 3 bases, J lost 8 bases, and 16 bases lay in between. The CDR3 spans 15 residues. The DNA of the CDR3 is TGTGCCAGCAGCTTGAAGTGGCGGCGGGCGGAAAAACTGTTTTTT. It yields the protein CASSLKWRRAEKLFF.

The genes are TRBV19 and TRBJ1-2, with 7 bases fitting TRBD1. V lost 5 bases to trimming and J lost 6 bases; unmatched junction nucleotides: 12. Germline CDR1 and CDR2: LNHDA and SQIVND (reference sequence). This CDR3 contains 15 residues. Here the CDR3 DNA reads TGTGCCAGTAGTGAGCTCTCGACAGGGAGAAATGGCTACACCTTC. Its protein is CASSELSTGRNGYTF.

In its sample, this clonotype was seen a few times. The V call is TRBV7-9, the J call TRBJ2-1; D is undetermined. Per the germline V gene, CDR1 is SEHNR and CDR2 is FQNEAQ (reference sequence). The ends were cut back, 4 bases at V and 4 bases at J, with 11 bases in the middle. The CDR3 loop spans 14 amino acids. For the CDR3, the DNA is TGTGCCAGCAGCTCGACCCTCCAGTACAATGAGCAGTTCTTC. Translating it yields CASSSTLQYNEQFF.

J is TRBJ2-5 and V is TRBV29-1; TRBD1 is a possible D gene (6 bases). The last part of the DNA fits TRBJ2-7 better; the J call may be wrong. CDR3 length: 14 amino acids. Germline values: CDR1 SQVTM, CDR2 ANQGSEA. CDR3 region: CSVEFQDSSYEQYF. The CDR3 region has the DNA TGCAGCGTTGAATTCCAGGACAGCTCCTACGAGCAGTACTTC.

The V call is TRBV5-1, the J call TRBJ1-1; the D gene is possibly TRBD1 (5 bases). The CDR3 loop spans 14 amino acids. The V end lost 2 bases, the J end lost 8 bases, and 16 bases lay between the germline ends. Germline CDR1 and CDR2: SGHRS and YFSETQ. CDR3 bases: TGCGCCAGCAGCTTTTTTAGGGGACGGGCAGAAGCTTTCTTT. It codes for CASSFFRGRAEAFF.

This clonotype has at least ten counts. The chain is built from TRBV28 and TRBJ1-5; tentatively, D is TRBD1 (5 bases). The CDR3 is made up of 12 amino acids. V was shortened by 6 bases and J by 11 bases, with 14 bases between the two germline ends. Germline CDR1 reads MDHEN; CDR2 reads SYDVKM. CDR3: CASSQFRDSQHF. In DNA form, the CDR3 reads TGTGCCAGCAGCCAATTCCGGGACTCCCAGCATTTT.

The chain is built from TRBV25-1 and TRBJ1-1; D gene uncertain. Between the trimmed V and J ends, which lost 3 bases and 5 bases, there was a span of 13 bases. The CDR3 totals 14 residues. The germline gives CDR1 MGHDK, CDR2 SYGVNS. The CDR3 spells CASSDLDPGTEAFF. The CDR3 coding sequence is TGTGCCAGCAGTGACCTCGACCCGGGGACTGAAGCTTTCTTT.

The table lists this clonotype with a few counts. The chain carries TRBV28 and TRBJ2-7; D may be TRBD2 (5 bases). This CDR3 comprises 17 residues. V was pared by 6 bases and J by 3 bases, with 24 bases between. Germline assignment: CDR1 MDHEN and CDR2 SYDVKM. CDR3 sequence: CASRHRGAPKPFYEQYF. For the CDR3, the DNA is TGTGCCAGCAGACACCGGGGAGCCCCGAAGCCATTCTACGAGCAGTACTTC.

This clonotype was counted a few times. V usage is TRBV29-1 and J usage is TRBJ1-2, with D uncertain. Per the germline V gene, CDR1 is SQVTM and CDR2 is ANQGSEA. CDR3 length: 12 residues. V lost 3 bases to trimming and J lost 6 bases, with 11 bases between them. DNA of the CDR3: TGCAGCGTTGAGTCTGGCCTGAATGGCTACACCTTC. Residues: CSVESGLNGYTF.

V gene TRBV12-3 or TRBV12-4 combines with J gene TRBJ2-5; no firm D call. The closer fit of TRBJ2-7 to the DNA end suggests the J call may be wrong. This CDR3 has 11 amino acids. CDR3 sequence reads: CASSSESEQYF. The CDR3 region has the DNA TGTGCCAGCAGTTCCGAGAGCGAGCAGTACTTC.

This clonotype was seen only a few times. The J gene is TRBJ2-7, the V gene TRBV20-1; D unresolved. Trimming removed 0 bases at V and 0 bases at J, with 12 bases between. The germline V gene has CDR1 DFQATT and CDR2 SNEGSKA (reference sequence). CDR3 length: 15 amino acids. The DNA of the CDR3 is TGCAGTGCTAGAGAGCTGACGGAGAGCTCCTACGAGCAGTACTTC. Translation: CSARELTESSYEQYF.

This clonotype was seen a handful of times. Here the CDR3 reads CAIMDSSDFRETQYF. In DNA, the CDR3 is TGTGCCATCATGGACTCCTCGGATTTTCGGGAGACCCAGTACTTC. This chain uses TRBV10-3 with TRBJ2-5, with D possibly matching TRBD2 (5 bases). Trimming stripped 7 bases from V and 5 bases from J, with 20 bases between. Germline CDR1 and CDR2: ENHRY and SYGVKD. CDR3 length equals 15 residues.

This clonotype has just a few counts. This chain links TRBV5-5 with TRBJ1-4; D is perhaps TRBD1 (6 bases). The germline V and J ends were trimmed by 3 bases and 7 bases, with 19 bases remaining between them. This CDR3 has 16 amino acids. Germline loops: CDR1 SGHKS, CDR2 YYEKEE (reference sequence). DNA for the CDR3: TGTGCCAGCAGCTCTCATGGACAGAAGGAGGGTGAAAAACTGTTTTTT. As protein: CASSSHGQKEGEKLFF.

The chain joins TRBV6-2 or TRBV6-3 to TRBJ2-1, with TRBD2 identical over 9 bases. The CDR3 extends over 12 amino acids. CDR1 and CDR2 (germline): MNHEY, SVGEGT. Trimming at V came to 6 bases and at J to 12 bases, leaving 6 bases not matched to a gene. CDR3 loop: CASRNSGRGQFF. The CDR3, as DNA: TGTGCCAGCAGAAATAGCGGGAGAGGGCAGTTCTTC.

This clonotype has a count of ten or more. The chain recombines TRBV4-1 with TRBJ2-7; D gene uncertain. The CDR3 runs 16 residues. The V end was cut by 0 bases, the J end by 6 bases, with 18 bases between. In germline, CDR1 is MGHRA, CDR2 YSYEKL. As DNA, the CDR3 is TGCGCCAGCAGCCAAGAAGGCCCCCGACCCGAGGTCGAGCAGTACTTC. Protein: CASSQEGPRPEVEQYF.